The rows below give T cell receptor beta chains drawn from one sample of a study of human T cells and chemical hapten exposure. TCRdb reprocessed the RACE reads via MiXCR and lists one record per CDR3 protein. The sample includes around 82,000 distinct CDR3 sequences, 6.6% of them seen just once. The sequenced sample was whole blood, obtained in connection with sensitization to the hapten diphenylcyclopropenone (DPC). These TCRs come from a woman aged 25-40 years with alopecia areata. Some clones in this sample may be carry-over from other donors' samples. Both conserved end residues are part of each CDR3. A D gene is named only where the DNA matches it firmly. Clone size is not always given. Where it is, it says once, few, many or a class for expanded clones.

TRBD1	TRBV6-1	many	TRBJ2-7	TGTGCCAGCAGTGCACCGGGACAGATGTCCTACGAGCAGTACTTC	CASSAPGQMSYEQYF
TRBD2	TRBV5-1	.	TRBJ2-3	TGCGCCAGCAGCTTCTCAGAGGGTCTAGCGGGGACAGATACGCAGTATTTT	CASSFSEGLAGTDTQYF
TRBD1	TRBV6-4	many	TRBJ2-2	TGTGCCAGTAAAGAACAGGGGTCGACCGGGGAGCTGTTTTTT	CASKEQGSTGELFF
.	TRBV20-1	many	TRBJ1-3	TGCAGTGCTAGAGCGGAGTTCTCTGGAAACACCATATATTTT	CSARAEFSGNTIYF
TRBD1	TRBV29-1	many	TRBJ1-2	TGCAGCGTTGCGGCGACAGGGCATATCTTC	CSVAATGHIF
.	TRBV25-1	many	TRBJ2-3	TGTGCCAGCAGTGAAGATTCTACGCAGTATTTT	CASSEDSTQYF
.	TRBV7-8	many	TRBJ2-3	TGTGCCAGCAGCCCAGCAGGGTGGGGGCCAACAACCCAAAGCACAGATACGCAGTATTTT	CASSPAGWGPTTQSTDTQYF
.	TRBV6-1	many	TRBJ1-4	TGTGCCAGCAGTGAGCGGCCCTCAACTAATGAAAAACTGTTTTTT	CASSERPSTNEKLFF
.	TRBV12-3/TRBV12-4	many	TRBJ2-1	TGTGCCAGCAGTTCCCCCCAGGTATACAATGAGCAGTTCTTC	CASSSPQVYNEQFF
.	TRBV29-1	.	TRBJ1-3	TGCAGCGTCGACTCAAAGGCTGGAAACACCATATATTTT	CSVDSKAGNTIYF
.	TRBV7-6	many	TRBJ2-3	TGTGCCAGCAGCTTAAGGGGGCGGGGGAGCACAGATACGCAGTATTTT	CASSLRGRGSTDTQYF
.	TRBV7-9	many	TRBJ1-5	TGTGCCAGCAGCTTAGACAGAAACCCCCAGCATTTT	CASSLDRNPQHF
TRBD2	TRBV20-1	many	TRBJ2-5	TGCAGTGCCCTTAGCGGGGGGCCGTACCAAGAGACCCAGTACTTC	CSALSGGPYQETQYF
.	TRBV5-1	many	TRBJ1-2	TGCGCCAGCAGCGAGACCCTTCGGGCGGCCGGGTATGGCTACACCTTC	CASSETLRAAGYGYTF
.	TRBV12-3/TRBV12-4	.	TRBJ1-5	TGTGCCAGCATGGGGTTGGCGGGGGCGGGGCAGCCCCAGCATTTT	CASMGLAGAGQPQHF
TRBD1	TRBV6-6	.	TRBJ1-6	TGTGCCAGCAGTTACTCGGGTTCGGACAGGGGGGAATCACCCCTCCACTTT	CASSYSGSDRGESPLHF
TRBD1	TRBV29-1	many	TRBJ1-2	TGCAGCGTCGCCGGGACAGGCATCTTTCTCTATGGCTACACCTTC	CSVAGTGIFLYGYTF
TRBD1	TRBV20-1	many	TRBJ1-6	TGCAGTGCTAGACTTGGGACAGGTAGACTCCTTGCACCCCTCCACTTT	CSARLGTGRLLAPLHF
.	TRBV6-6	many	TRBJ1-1	TGTGCCAGCAGTTACGCAGGGGATAGTGGAACTGAAGCTTTCTTT	CASSYAGDSGTEAFF
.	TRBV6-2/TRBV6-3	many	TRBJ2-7	TGTGCCAGCAGTAAAATTTTACCCTACGAGCAGTACTTC	CASSKILPYEQYF
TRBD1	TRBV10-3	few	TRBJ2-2	TGTGCCATCAGTGAGAAAGGACAGGGGCTAACCGGGGAGCTGTTTTTT	CAISEKGQGLTGELFF
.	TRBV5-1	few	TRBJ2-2	TGCGCCAGCAGCTTGGCTGGCAGGGCGAACACCGGGGAGCTGTTTTTT	CASSLAGRANTGELFF
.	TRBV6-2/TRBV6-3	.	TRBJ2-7	TGTGCCAGCAGTTACTGGCAGTACTCCTACGAGCAGTACTTC	CASSYWQYSYEQYF
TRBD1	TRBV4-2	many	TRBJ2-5	TGTGCCAGCAGCCAAGAACAGGGGGCCAGTGAGACCCAGTACTTC	CASSQEQGASETQYF
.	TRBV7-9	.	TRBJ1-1	TGTGCCAGCAGCCTTAGGGCGGGAGGCACTGAAGCTTTCTTT	CASSLRAGGTEAFF